What follows describes a single TCR beta chain. What it recognizes is unknown. The sample originates from a study of PD-1 blockade in classical Hodgkin lymphoma. Overall study: Patients in the cohort were put on intravenous nivolumab, 3 mg/kg every 2 weeks. Findings and caveats of the study: Newly diagnosed patients reportedly had lower baseline TCR diversity than healthy donors. Newly diagnosed patients had diversity similar to the baseline diversity of complete responders.

As to time point: cycle 4 day 1 (C4D1), after 6 weeks of nivolumab. All trial patients relapsed after autologous stem cell transplantation. The V end lost 1 base, the J end lost 2 bases, and 8 bases lay between the germline ends. The germline V gene has CDR1 MGHDK and CDR2 SYGVNS. The CDR3 is made up of 14 amino acids. Here immunoSEQ multiplex PCR was the method, and the copy in TCRdb shows in-frame clones only, minus some. The sample yields roughly 100,000 clones, approximately 89% seen once. The material was peripheral blood mononuclear cells (PBMCs), obtained before the fourth cycle of nivolumab. The TCR sequence derives from a human donor with classical Hodgkin lymphoma. The chain carries TRBV25-1 and TRBJ1-1; no firm D call. The chain's CDR3 is CASSELNSNTEAFF. CDR3 in DNA: TGTGCCAGCAGTGAATTGAACAGTAACACTGAAGCTTTCTTT.